The sequence of this TCR beta chain was determined in a study of vaccination effects on CD4 cells after COVID-19. Regarding the study as a whole: Late in the post-vaccination period, infection-induced and vaccine-induced clones underwent marked clonal contraction.

The repertoire was sequenced with immunoSEQ multiplex PCR; TCRdb's copy has only in-frame clones and lacks some. The repertoire has approximately 24,000 clones, around 75% of them found once; the top ten carry 10% to 13%. The ends lost 0 bases at V and 2 bases at J; junction bases unmatched: 6. Germline CDR1 and CDR2: SGHNT and YYREEE (reference sequence). The CDR3 covers 16 residues. Within the ViraFEST assay, antigen-specific CD4+ T cells underwent expansion with viral peptide pools prior to sequencing. It was after more than 8 days of culture that CD4+ T cells were isolated. Vaccinees lacked prior SARS-CoV-2 infection and tested negative for nucleocapsid antibodies. It was on days 3 and 7 that half the medium was replaced with IL-2 medium. Note on this clone: What it binds is not known.

The clonotype was recovered from a human donor who received a COVID-19 vaccine. The material was CD4+ T cells from PBMCs cultured with HCoV-NL63 spike peptides, obtained before COVID-19 vaccination. This rearrangement joins TRBV5-4 to TRBJ2-3, with 7 bases identical to TRBD2. The CDR3 sequence: CASSLEAGEATDTQYF. In nucleotides, the CDR3 is TGTGCCAGCAGCTTGGAGGCGGGAGAGGCCACAGATACGCAGTATTTT.